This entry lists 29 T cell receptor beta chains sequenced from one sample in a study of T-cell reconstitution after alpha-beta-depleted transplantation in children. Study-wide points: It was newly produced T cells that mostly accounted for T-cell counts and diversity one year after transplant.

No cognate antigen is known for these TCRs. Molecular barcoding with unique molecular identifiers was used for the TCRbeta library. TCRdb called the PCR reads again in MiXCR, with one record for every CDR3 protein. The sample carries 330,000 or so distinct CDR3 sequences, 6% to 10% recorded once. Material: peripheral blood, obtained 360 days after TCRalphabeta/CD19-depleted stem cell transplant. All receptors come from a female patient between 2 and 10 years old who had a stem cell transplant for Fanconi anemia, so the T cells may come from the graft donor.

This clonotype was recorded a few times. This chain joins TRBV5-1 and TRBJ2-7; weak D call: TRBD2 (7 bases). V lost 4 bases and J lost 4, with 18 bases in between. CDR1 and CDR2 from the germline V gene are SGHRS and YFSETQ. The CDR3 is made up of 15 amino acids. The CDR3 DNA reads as TGCGCCAGCAGCCCCCGGGGGGACATATCTTACGAGCAGTACTTC. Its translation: CASSPRGDISYEQYF.

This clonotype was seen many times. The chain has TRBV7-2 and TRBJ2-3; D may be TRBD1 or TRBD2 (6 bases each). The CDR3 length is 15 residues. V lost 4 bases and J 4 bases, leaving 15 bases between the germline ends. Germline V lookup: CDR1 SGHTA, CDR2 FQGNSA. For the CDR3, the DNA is TGTGCCAGCAGCTCCCTGGGGGGCCAAGCAGATACGCAGTATTTT. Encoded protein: CASSSLGGQADTQYF.

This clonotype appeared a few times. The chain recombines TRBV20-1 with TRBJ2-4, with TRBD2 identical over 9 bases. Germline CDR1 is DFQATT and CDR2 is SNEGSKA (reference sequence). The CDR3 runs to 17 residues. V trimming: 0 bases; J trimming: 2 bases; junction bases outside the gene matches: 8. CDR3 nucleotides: TGCAGTGCTAGAGATCCTACTAGCGGGCTCTCCAAAAACATTCAGTACTTC. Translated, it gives CSARDPTSGLSKNIQYF.

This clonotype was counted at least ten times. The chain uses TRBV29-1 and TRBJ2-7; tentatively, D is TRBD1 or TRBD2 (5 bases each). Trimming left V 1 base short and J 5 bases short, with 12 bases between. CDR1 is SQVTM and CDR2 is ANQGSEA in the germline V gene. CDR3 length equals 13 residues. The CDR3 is CSVEVGGDHEQYF. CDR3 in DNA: TGCAGCGTTGAAGTGGGTGGGGACCACGAGCAGTACTTC.

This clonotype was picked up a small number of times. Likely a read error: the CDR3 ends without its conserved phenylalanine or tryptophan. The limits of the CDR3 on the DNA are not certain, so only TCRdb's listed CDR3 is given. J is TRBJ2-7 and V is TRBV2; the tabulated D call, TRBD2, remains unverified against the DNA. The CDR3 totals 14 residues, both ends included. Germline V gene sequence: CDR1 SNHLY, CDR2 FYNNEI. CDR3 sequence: CASSSTPPTSGGQG.

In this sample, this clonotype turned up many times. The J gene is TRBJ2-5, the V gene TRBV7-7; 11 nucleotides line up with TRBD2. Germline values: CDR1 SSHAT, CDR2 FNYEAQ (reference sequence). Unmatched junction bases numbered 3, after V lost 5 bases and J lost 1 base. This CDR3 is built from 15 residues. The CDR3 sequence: CASSRLAGFQETQYF. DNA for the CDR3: TGTGCCAGCAGCAGACTAGCGGGATTCCAAGAGACCCAGTACTTC. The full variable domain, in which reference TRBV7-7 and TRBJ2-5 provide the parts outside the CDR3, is GAGVSQSPRYKVTKRGQDVTLRCDPISSHATLYWYQQALGQGPEFLTYFNYEAQPDKSGLPSDRFSAERPEGSISTLTIQRTEQRDSAMYRCASSRLAGFQETQYFGPGTRLLVL.

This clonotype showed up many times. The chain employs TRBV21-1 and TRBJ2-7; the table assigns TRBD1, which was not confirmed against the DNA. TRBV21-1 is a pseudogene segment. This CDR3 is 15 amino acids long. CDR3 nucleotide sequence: TGTGCCAGCAGCAAAGACGGGACAGCCTCCTACGAGCAGTACGTC. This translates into CASSKDGTASYEQYV.

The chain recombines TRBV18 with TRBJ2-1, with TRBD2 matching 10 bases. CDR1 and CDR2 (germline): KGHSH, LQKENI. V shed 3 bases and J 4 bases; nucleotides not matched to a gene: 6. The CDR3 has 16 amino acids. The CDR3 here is CASSPPGLAVYNEQFF. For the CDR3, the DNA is TGTGCCAGCTCACCCCCCGGACTAGCGGTTTACAATGAGCAGTTCTTC.

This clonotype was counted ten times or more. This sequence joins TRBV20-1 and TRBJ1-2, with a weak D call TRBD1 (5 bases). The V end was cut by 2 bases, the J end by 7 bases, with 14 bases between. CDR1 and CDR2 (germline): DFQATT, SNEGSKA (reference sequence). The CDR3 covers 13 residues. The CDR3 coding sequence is TGCAGTGCTAGATTGCCAGGGTTTATTGGCTACACCTTC. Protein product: CSARLPGFIGYTF.

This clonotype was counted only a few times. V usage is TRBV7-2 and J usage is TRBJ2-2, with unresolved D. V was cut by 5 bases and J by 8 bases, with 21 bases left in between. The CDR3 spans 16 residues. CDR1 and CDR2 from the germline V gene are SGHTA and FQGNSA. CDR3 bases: TGTGCCAGCAGCACCTATGGGCAGTCGAGACCAGGGGAGCTGTTTTTT. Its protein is CASSTYGQSRPGELFF.

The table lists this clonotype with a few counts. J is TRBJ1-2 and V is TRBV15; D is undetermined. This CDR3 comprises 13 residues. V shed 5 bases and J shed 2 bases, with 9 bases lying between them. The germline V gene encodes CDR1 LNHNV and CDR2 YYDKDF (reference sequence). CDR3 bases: TGTGCCACCAGCTGGGATAGCAACTATGGCTACACCTTC. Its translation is CATSWDSNYGYTF.

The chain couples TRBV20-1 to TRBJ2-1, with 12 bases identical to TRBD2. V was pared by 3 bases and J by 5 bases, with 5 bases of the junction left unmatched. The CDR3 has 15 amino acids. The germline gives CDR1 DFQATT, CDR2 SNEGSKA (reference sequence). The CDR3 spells CSARALAGGHNEQFF. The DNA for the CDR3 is TGCAGTGCTAGGGCCCTAGCGGGGGGGCACAATGAGCAGTTCTTC.

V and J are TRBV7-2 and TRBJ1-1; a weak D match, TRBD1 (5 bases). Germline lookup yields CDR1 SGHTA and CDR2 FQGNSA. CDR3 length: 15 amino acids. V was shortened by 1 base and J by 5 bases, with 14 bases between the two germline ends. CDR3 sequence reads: CASSLVGGLRTEAFF. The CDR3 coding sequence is TGTGCCAGCAGCTTAGTCGGGGGGTTGAGAACTGAAGCTTTCTTT.

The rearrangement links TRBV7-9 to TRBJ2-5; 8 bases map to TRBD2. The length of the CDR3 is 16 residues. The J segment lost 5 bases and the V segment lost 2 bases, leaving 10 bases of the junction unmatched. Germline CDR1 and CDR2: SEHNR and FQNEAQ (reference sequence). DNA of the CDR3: TGTGCCAGCAGCTTACCGATTAGCGGGGCATGGGAGACCCAGTACTTC. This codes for CASSLPISGAWETQYF.

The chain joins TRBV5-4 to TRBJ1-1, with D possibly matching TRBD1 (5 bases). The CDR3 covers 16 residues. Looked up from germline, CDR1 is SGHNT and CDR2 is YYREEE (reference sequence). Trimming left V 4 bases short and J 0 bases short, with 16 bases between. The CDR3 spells CASSLDSGLMNTEAFF. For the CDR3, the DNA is TGTGCCAGCAGCCTCGACAGCGGACTAATGAACACTGAAGCTTTCTTT.

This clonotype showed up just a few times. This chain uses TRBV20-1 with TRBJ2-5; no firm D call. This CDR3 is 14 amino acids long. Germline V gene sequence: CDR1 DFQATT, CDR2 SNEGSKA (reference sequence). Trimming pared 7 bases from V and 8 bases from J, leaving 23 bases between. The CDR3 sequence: CSVPPASRGYTQYF. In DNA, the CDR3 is TGCAGTGTCCCCCCGGCTAGTCGAGGTTACACCCAGTACTTC.

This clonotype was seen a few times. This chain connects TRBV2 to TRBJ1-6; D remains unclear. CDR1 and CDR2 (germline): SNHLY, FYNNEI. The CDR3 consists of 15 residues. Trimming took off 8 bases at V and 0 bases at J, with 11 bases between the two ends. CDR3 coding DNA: TGTGCCAGCTTTGGGAAATTCTCCTATAATTCACCCCTCCACTTT. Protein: CASFGKFSYNSPLHF.

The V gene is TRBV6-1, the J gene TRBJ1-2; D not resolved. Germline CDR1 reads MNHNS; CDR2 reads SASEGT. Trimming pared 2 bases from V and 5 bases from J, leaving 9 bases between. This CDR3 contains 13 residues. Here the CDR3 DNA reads TGTGCCAGCAGTGAACAAAAGCGGTATGGCTACACCTTC. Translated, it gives CASSEQKRYGYTF.

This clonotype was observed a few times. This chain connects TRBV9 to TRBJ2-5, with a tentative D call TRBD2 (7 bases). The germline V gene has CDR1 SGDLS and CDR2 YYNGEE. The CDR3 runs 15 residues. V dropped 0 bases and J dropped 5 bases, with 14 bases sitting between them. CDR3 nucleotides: TGTGCCAGCAGCGTAGGAGGGGGGGCAAGGGAGACCCAGTACTTC. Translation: CASSVGGGARETQYF.

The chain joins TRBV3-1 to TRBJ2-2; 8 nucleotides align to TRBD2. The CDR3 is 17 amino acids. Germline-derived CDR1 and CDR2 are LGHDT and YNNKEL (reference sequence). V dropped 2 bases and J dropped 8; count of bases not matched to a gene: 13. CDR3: CASSQPPGLVVSGELFF. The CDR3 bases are TGTGCCAGCAGCCAACCTCCGGGACTAGTGGTGTCGGGGGAGCTGTTTTTT. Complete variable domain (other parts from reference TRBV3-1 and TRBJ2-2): DTAVSQTPKYLVTQMGNDKSIKCEQNLGHDTMYWYKQDSKKFLKIMFSYNNKELIINETVPNRFSPKSPDKAHLNLHINSLELGDSAVYFCASSQPPGLVVSGELFFGEGSRLTVL.

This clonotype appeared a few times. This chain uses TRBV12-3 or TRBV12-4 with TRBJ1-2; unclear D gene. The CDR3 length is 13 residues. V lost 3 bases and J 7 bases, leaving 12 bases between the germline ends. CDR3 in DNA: TGTGCCAGCAGTTTTCGGCGGGCTAGTGGCTACACCTTC. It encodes CASSFRRASGYTF.

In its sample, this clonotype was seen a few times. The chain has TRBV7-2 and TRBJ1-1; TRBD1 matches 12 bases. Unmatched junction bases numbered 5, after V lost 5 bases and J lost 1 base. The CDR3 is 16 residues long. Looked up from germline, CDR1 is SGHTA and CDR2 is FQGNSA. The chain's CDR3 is CASSPGTGGGNTEAFF. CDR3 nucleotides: TGTGCCAGCAGCCCCGGGACAGGGGGCGGGAACACTGAAGCTTTCTTT.

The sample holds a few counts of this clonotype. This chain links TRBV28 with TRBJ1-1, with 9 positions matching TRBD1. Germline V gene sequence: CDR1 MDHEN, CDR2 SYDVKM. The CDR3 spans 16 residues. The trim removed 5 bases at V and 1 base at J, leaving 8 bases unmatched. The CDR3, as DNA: TGTGCCAGCAGTGCTACAGGGGGCCACGAGAACACTGAAGCTTTCTTT. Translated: CASSATGGHENTEAFF.

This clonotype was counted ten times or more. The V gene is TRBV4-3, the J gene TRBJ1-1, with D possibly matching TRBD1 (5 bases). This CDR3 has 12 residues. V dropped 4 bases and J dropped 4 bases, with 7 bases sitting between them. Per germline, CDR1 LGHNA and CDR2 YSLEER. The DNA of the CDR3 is TGCGCCAGCAGCCCTGGGGGCACTGAAGCTTTCTTT. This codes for CASSPGGTEAFF.

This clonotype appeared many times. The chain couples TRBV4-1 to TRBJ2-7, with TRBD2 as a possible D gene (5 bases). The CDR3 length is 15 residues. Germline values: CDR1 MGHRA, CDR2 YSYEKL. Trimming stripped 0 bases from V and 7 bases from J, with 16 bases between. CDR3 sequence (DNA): TGCGCCAGCAGCCAAGAACTATGGGCGAGGGAAGAGCAGTACTTC. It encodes CASSQELWAREEQYF.

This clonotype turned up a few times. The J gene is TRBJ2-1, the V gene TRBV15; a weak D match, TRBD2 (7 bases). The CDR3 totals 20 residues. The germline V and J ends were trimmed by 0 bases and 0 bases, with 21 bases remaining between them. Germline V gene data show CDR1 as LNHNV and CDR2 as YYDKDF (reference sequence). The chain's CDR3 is CATSRDVGGAGAFSYNEQFF. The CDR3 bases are TGTGCCACCAGCAGAGATGTTGGGGGGGCCGGAGCCTTCTCCTACAATGAGCAGTTCTTC.

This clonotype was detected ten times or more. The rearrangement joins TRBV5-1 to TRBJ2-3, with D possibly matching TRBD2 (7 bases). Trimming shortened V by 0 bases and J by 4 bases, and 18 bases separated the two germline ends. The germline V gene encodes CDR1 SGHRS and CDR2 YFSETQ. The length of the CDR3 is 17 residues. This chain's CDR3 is CASSLVSGGPWADTQYF. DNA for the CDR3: TGCGCCAGCAGCTTGGTATCGGGGGGCCCTTGGGCAGATACGCAGTATTTT.

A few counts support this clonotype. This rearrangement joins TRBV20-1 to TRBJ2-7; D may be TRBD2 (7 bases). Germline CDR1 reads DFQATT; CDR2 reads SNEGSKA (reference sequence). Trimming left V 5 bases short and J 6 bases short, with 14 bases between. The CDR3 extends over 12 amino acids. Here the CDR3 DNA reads TGCAGTGCTGGCGGGGGCCGGGGCGAGCAGTACTTC. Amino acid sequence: CSAGGGRGEQYF.

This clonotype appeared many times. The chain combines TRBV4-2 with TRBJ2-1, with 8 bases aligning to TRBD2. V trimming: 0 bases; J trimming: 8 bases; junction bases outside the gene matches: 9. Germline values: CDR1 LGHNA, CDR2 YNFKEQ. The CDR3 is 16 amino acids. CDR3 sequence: CASSQDTPGGVDEQFF. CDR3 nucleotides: TGTGCCAGCAGCCAAGATACTCCGGGGGGGGTGGATGAGCAGTTCTTC.